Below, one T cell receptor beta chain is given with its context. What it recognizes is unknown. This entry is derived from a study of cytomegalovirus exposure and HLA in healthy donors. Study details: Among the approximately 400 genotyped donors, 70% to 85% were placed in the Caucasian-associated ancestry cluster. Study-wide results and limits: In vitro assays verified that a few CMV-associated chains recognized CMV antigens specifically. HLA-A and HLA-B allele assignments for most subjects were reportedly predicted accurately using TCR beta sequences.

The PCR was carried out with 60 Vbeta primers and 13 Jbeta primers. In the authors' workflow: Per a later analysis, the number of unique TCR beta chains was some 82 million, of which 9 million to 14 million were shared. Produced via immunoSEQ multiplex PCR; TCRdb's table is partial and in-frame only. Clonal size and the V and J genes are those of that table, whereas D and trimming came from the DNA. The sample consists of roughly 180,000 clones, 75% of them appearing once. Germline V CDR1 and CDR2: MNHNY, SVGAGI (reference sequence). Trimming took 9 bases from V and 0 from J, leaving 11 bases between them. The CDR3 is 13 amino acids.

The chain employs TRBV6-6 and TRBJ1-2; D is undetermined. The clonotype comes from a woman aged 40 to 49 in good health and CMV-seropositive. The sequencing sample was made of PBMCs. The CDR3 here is CASKDGANYGYTF. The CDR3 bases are TGTGCCAGTAAGGACGGGGCTAACTATGGCTACACCTTC.